This TCR beta chain emerged from a study of T cells in Graves' hyperthyroidism and ophthalmopathy. This clonotype was seen at least ten times. It was RNA transcripts that yielded the amplified TCR beta CDR3 regions. The study used the HTBI primer set for a first-round RT-PCR of the TCR CDR3. TCRdb ran MiXCR on the multiplex PCR reads and lists one entry per CDR3 protein. The sample yields hundreds of thousands of distinct CDR3 sequences, 11% to 15% seen once. Trimming cost V 1 base and J 8 bases, with 12 bases left between them. CDR1 SEHNR and CDR2 FQNEAQ come from the germline V gene (reference sequence). This CDR3 contains 14 residues.

Sequenced input: blood. This chain joins TRBV7-9 and TRBJ1-3; no clear D gene. The source of this sequence is a woman under 40 with Graves' hyperthyroidism that later progressed to Graves' ophthalmopathy. For the CDR3, the DNA is TGTGCCAGCAGCTTAGGTCGTAAAGGAGACACCATATATTTT. Amino acids: CASSLGRKGDTIYF.